These 17 T cell receptor beta chains share one sample of origin, sequenced in a study of cytomegalovirus exposure and HLA in healthy donors. 13 Jbeta primers and 60 Vbeta primers were used for the PCR. The data were produced by immunoSEQ multiplex PCR, yet TCRdb's version contains in-frame clones alone and is incomplete. This sample has 150,000 or so clones, with under 85% found just once. Material for sequencing was PBMCs. The receptors shown here come from a male donor in good health and CMV-seropositive.

This chain uses TRBV2 with TRBJ2-3; unclear D gene. Trimming left V 3 bases short and J 2 bases short, with 6 bases between. The CDR3 is 13 amino acids. CDR1 is SNHLY and CDR2 is FYNNEI in the germline V gene. This CDR3 reads CASSESLTDTQYF. CDR3 coding DNA: TGTGCCAGCAGTGAGTCTCTCACAGATACGCAGTATTTT.

This rearrangement joins TRBV30 to TRBJ2-7; D may be TRBD1 (5 bases). Deletions cut 2 bases from V and 3 bases from J, with 17 bases between. Germline CDR1 is GTSNPN and CDR2 is SVGIG (reference sequence). There are 15 residues in the CDR3. DNA for the CDR3: TGTGCCTGGAGTACCCCCGAGACAGTTCTCTACGAGCAGTACTTC. This translates into CAWSTPETVLYEQYF.

This clone has just a few counts. The genes are TRBV19 and TRBJ2-7; 8 nucleotides line up with TRBD1. This CDR3 comprises 15 residues. V lost 3 bases, J lost 5 bases, and 9 bases stayed unmatched. Germline V CDR1 and CDR2: LNHDA, SQIVND (reference sequence). Here the CDR3 DNA reads TGTGCCAGTAGTATCGGACAGGGACCGTTTGACGAGCAGTACTTC. It specifies CASSIGQGPFDEQYF. The full variable domain, rest sourced from reference TRBV19 and TRBJ2-7, is DGGITQSPKYLFRKEGQNVTLSCEQNLNHDAMYWYRQDPGQGLRLIYYSQIVNDFQKGDIAEGYSVSREKKESFPLTVTSAQKNPTAFYLCASSIGQGPFDEQYFGPGTRLTVT.

The chain carries TRBV7-8 and TRBJ2-3, with D possibly TRBD1 on 5 matching bases. Trimming took off 1 base at V and 2 bases at J, with 7 bases between the two ends. The CDR3 has 14 residues. CDR1 and CDR2 from the germline V gene are SGHVS and FQNEAQ. The CDR3 region is CASSLVQVTDTQYF. The DNA of the CDR3 is TGTGCCAGCAGCTTAGTACAGGTCACAGATACGCAGTATTTT.

The V call is TRBV19, the J call TRBJ2-3; possible D gene TRBD2, 6 bases. Germline V gene lookup returns CDR1 LNHDA and CDR2 SQIVND (reference sequence). This CDR3 comprises 15 residues. The ends were cut back, 3 bases at V and 4 bases at J, with 14 bases in the middle. The CDR3 DNA is TGTGCCAGTAGTATCGGAGGGAGTTCGGCAGATACGCAGTATTTT. Its protein product is CASSIGGSSADTQYF. The full variable domain, its missing parts supplied by reference TRBV19 and TRBJ2-3, is DGGITQSPKYLFRKEGQNVTLSCEQNLNHDAMYWYRQDPGQGLRLIYYSQIVNDFQKGDIAEGYSVSREKKESFPLTVTSAQKNPTAFYLCASSIGGSSADTQYFGPGTRLTVL.

This rearrangement joins TRBV19 to TRBJ1-5, with TRBD1 as a possible D gene (6 bases). V shed 7 bases and J shed 3 bases, with 10 bases lying between them. CDR3 size: 13 residues. In germline, CDR1 is LNHDA, CDR2 SQIVND (reference sequence). The CDR3 spells CASTRGTNQPQHF. The CDR3 region has the DNA TGTGCCAGTACCAGGGGCACCAATCAGCCCCAGCATTTT.

This clone is a singleton in its sample. J is TRBJ1-2 and V is TRBV4-1; maybe TRBD1 (6 bases). The germline gives CDR1 MGHRA, CDR2 YSYEKL. V lost 3 bases and J 7 bases, leaving 15 bases between the germline ends. The CDR3 is 14 residues long. The CDR3 region is CASSHGLGGSGYTF. In nucleotides, the CDR3 is TGCGCCAGCAGCCATGGACTAGGGGGGTCTGGCTACACCTTC.

A note on this clone: The conserved phenylalanine or tryptophan normally closing the CDR3 is absent here, so this likely arose from a read error. This chain connects TRBV11-2 to TRBJ1-1; no definite D call. The CDR3 spans 14 residues. Germline V gene sequence: CDR1 SGHAT, CDR2 FQNNGV. Trimming took 2 bases from V and 3 from J, leaving 10 bases between them. As DNA, the CDR3 is TGTGCCAGCAGCTTAAACATAGCGTACACTGAAGCTTTCCTT. It translates to CASSLNIAYTEAFL.

V gene TRBV7-9 combines with J gene TRBJ2-7; 8 nucleotides align to TRBD2. Germline CDR1 SEHNR, CDR2 FQNEAQ (reference sequence). The CDR3 spans 14 residues. V lost 7 bases and J lost 3; bases outside the gene matches: 8. Here the CDR3 DNA reads TGTGCCAGCACCAATAGCGGGGCCGACTACGAGCAGTACTTC. Protein sequence: CASTNSGADYEQYF.

The rearrangement links TRBV5-4 to TRBJ2-1; the match to TRBD2 covers 11 bases. Germline values: CDR1 SGHNT, CDR2 YYREEE (reference sequence). This CDR3 has 17 residues. Trimming cost V 5 bases and J 0 bases; bases outside gene matches: 7. The CDR3, as DNA: TGTGCCAGCAGTCTGCCGGGACTAGCGGACTCCTACAATGAGCAGTTCTTC. Its protein product is CASSLPGLADSYNEQFF.

The J gene is TRBJ2-1, the V gene TRBV7-9, with a tentative D call TRBD2 (7 bases). This CDR3 has 16 residues. V dropped 7 bases and J dropped 7 bases, with 23 bases sitting between them. The germline gives CDR1 SEHNR, CDR2 FQNEAQ (reference sequence). The DNA of the CDR3 is TGTGCCAGCACCATTACAGGGAGGGGGAAGTGGAATGAGCAGTTCTTC. It encodes CASTITGRGKWNEQFF.

The gene calls are TRBV5-5 and TRBJ2-2, with a weak D call TRBD1 (6 bases). The CDR3 runs 13 residues. CDR1 SGHKS and CDR2 YYEKEE come from the germline V gene (reference sequence). The V gene lost 4 bases and the J gene lost 8 bases, with 12 bases spanning the gap. In DNA, the CDR3 is TGTGCCAGCAGCCCGCAGGGGATAGGGGAGCTGTTTTTT. This codes for CASSPQGIGELFF.

The chain recombines TRBV28 with TRBJ1-5; possibly TRBD1 for D (6 bases). Germline loops: CDR1 MDHEN, CDR2 SYDVKM. Trimming took 6 bases from V and 3 from J, leaving 12 bases between them. The CDR3 consists of 14 residues. CDR3 nucleotide sequence: TGTGCCAGCAGCTATGACAGGCCCAATCAGCCCCAGCATTTT. This translates into CASSYDRPNQPQHF.

V and J are TRBV5-4 and TRBJ2-7; TRBD2 agrees at 10 bases. Germline assignment: CDR1 SGHNT and CDR2 YYREEE (reference sequence). CDR3 length: 14 residues. With V trimmed by 2 bases and J by 9 bases, 8 bases remained unmatched. Written as DNA, the CDR3 is TGTGCCAGCAGCTTACTAGCGGGGCCTTCGTGGCAGTACTTC. This codes for CASSLLAGPSWQYF.

The rearrangement joins TRBV27 to TRBJ2-7; maybe TRBD1 (5 bases). V was trimmed by 7 bases and J by 5 bases, leaving 21 bases between them. This CDR3 contains 15 residues. Germline V gene sequence: CDR1 MNHEY, CDR2 SMNVEV (reference sequence). CDR3 DNA sequence: TGTGCCAGCACTTCCTTAGCCAGGGCAGAGAACGAGCAGTACTTC. Amino acids: CASTSLARAENEQYF.

The chain carries TRBV14 and TRBJ2-1; D call uncertain. This CDR3 spans 14 amino acids. V was trimmed by 6 bases and J by 2 bases, leaving 11 bases between them. The V gene's germline CDR1 is SGHDN and CDR2 FVKESK. CDR3 in amino acids: CASRRVFPYNEQFF. The CDR3 DNA reads TGTGCCAGCAGAAGAGTATTCCCCTACAATGAGCAGTTCTTC. Full variable domain (outside the CDR3, taken from reference TRBV14 and TRBJ2-1): EAGVTQFPSHSVIEKGQTVTLRCDPISGHDNLYWYRRVMGKEIKFLLHFVKESKQDESGMPNNRFLAERTGGTYSTLKVQPAELEDSGVYFCASRRVFPYNEQFFGPGTRLTVL.

The rearrangement joins TRBV6-5 to TRBJ1-1; a possible D gene is TRBD1 (5 bases). From germline, CDR1 is MNHEY and CDR2 SVGAGI. The CDR3 has 14 residues. The V end lost 10 bases, the J end lost 1 base, and 16 bases lay between the germline ends. This CDR3 reads CATFRERGNTEAFF. The CDR3 DNA reads TGTGCCACCTTCCGGGAGAGGGGGAACACTGAAGCTTTCTTT.